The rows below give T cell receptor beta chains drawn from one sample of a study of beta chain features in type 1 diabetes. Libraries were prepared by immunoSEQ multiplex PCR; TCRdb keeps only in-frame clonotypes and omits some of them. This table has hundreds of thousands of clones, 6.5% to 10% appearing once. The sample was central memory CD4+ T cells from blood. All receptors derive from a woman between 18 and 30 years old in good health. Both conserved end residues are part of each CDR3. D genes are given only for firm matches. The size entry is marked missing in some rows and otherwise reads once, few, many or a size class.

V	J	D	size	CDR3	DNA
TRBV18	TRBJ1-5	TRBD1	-	CASSPGTGGGQPQHF	TGTGCCAGCTCGCCCGGGACAGGGGGCGGTCAGCCCCAGCATTTT
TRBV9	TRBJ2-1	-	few	CASSVGQGNNEQFF	TGTGCCAGCAGCGTAGGGCAGGGGAACAATGAGCAGTTCTTC
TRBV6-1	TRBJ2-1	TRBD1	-	CASGYRGVYNEQFF	TGTGCCAGCGGGTACAGGGGAGTCTACAATGAGCAGTTCTTC
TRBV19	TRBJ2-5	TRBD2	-	CATRLAGADRQETQYF	TGTGCCACCAGACTAGCGGGAGCAGATCGCCAAGAGACCCAGTACTTC
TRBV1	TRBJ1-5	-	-	CTSSQDSKGTYSNQPQHF	TGCACCAGCAGCCAAGATAGTAAGGGAACCTATAGCAATCAGCCCCAGCATTTT
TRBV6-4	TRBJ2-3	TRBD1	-	CASSGTGGGDTQYF	TGTGCCAGCAGTGGAACAGGGGGCGGCGATACGCAGTATTTT
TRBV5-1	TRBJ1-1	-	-	CASSLEGREAFF	TGCGCCAGCAGCTTGGAAGGTCGTGAAGCTTTCTTT
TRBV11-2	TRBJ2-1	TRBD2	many	CASSLNVAGVGEQFF	TGTGCCAGCAGCTTAAATGTAGCGGGAGTAGGAGAGCAGTTCTTC
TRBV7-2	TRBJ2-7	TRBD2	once	CASSLDEREGPASYEQYF	TGTGCCAGCAGCTTAGACGAGCGGGAGGGCCCGGCGTCCTACGAGCAGTACTTC
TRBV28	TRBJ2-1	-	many	CASRSRNEQFF	TGTGCCAGCAGGTCTAGAAATGAGCAGTTCTTC
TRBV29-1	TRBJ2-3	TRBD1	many	CSVTGQGAREMRDTQYF	TGCAGCGTGACCGGACAGGGGGCGCGGGAGATGCGAGATACGCAGTATTTT
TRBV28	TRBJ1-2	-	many	CASSFRLANYGYTF	TGTGCCAGCAGTTTTCGGTTAGCTAACTATGGCTACACCTTC
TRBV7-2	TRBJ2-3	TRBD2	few	CASSPRRAGGSDTQYF	TGTGCCAGCAGCCCCCGCCGAGCGGGAGGCTCAGATACGCAGTATTTT
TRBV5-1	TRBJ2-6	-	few	CASSLERGGGANVLTF	TGCGCCAGCAGCTTGGAAAGGGGTGGTGGGGCCAACGTCCTGACTTTC
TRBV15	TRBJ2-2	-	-	CATSRGTGELFF	TGTGCCACCTCTCGGGGCACCGGGGAGCTGTTTTTT
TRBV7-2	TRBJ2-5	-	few	CASSLDTSWLGVQYF	TGTGCCAGCAGCTTAGATACGAGCTGGCTGGGGGTGCAGTACTTC
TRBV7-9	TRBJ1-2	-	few	CASSLSEPIYGYTF	TGTGCCAGCAGCCTCTCGGAACCGATCTATGGCTACACCTTC
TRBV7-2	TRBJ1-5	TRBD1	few	CASSIRQGDQPQHF	TGTGCCAGCAGCATCCGACAGGGTGATCAGCCCCAGCATTTT
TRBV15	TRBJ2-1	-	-	CATSRAPGTLYNEQFF	TGTGCCACCAGCAGAGCGCCCGGGACCCTGTACAATGAGCAGTTCTTC
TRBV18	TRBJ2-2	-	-	CASSPRANTGELFF	TGTGCCAGCTCACCAAGGGCGAACACCGGGGAGCTGTTTTTT
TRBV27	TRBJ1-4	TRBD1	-	CARPLLRDRSEKLFF	TGTGCCCGCCCTCTCCTCCGGGACAGGAGTGAAAAACTGTTTTTT
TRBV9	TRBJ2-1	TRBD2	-	CASSVGTSYEQFF	TGTGCCAGCAGCGTAGGGACTAGCTATGAGCAGTTCTTC
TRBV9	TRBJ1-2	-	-	CASSATPDLRTFNYGYTF	TGTGCCAGCAGCGCAACTCCAGATCTCCGAACCTTTAACTATGGCTACACCTTC
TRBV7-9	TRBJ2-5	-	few	CASSLGRGGQETQYF	TGTGCCAGCAGCTTAGGAAGGGGTGGCCAAGAGACCCAGTACTTC
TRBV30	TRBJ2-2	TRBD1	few	CAWGQGENKTSNTGELFF	TGTGCCTGGGGACAGGGGGAAAACAAAACGTCGAACACCGGGGAGCTGTTTTTT
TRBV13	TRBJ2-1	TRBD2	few	CASSRGASGRYNEQFF	TGTGCCAGCAGCCGCGGGGCTAGCGGGAGATATAATGAGCAGTTCTTC
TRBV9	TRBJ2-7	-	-	CASSEGAVAPYEQYF	TGTGCCAGCAGCGAAGGCGCAGTGGCCCCCTACGAGCAGTACTTC
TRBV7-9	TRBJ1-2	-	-	CASSPQGFGSGGYTF	TGTGCCAGCAGCCCGCAGGGGTTTGGTAGTGGTGGCTACACCTTC
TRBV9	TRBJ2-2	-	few	CASSVGRRTGELFF	TGTGCCAGCAGCGTAGGGCGGCGAACCGGGGAGCTGTTTTTT
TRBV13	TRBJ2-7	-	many	CASSALDVSWQYF	TGTGCCAGCAGCGCCTTGGACGTATCGTGGCAGTACTTC
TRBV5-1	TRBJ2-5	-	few	CASSYTGIQETQYF	TGCGCCAGCAGCTATACGGGGATACAAGAGACCCAGTACTTC
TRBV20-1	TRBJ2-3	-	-	CSRDFIDTQYF	TGCAGCCGGGACTTCATAGATACGCAGTATTTT
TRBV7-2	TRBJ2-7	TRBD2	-	CASASGRVGEQYF	TGTGCCAGTGCTAGCGGGAGGGTGGGCGAGCAGTACTTC
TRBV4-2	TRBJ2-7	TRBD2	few	CASSQGIRTSGSYEQYF	TGTGCCAGCAGCCAGGGAATAAGGACTAGCGGGAGCTACGAGCAGTACTTC
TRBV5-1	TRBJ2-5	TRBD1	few	CASSGGTGVTETQYF	TGCGCCAGCAGCGGCGGGACAGGGGTAACAGAGACCCAGTACTTC
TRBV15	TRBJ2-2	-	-	CATSNVNTGELFF	TGTGCCACCAGCAACGTAAACACCGGGGAGCTGTTTTTT
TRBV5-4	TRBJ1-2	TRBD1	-	CASSPTGEYGYTF	TGTGCCAGCAGCCCCACAGGGGAATATGGCTACACCTTC
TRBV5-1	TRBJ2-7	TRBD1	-	CASSLVGTGTYEQYF	TGCGCCAGCAGCTTGGTGGGGACAGGGACCTACGAGCAGTACTTC
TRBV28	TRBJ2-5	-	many	CASSRDQETQYF	TGTGCCAGCAGCCGCGATCAAGAGACCCAGTACTTC
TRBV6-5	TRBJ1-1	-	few	CASSLGDSGKAEAFF	TGTGCCAGCAGTTTGGGGGATTCGGGGAAGGCTGAAGCTTTCTTT
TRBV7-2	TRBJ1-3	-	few	CASSLGGTRNTIYF	TGTGCCAGCAGCTTAGGGGGGACACGGAACACCATATATTTT
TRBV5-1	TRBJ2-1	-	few	CASSLGGYEQFF	TGCGCCAGCAGCTTGGGCGGGTATGAGCAGTTCTTC
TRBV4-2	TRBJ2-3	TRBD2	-	CASSQVGLAGYRGTDTQYF	TGTGCCAGCAGCCAAGTGGGATTAGCGGGATACCGAGGAACAGATACGCAGTATTTT
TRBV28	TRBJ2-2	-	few	CASTLTGELFF	TGTGCCAGCACCCTTACCGGGGAGCTGTTTTTT
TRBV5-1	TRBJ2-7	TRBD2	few	CASSSGLAGVGYEQYF	TGCGCCAGCAGCTCCGGACTAGCGGGAGTGGGCTACGAGCAGTACTTC
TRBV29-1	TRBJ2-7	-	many	CSVSFKRTYEQYF	TGCAGCGTTTCGTTTAAAAGAACCTACGAGCAGTACTTC
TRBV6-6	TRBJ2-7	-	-	CASSYPTGPLTYEQYF	TGTGCCAGCAGTTACCCGACAGGTCCTCTTACCTACGAGCAGTACTTC
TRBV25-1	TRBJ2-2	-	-	CASSERGRWTGELFF	TGTGCCAGCAGTGAACGGGGGAGATGGACCGGGGAGCTGTTTTTT
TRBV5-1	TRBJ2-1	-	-	CASSVGGSSYNEQFF	TGCGCCAGCAGCGTGGGGGGAAGCTCCTACAATGAGCAGTTCTTC